This TCR beta chain was obtained from a study of T cells in Graves' hyperthyroidism and ophthalmopathy (dated by TCRdb to between 2018 and 2021). Looking at the study overall: Peripheral blood was sampled at the time of initial diagnosis, prior to any treatment. The approximately 90 discovery patients were randomly split 7:3 into training and test sets. Following sampling, methimazole starting at 30 mg daily was given to hyperthyroidism patients, and high-dose intravenous methylprednisolone was given to ophthalmopathy patients. Prospective prediction of ophthalmopathy was tested in an independent validation cohort consisting of 18 hyperthyroidism patients and approximately 16 patients who later progressed to ophthalmopathy. In addition, the study compared T-cell repertoires in thyroid tissue and in blood from five to seven Graves' hyperthyroidism patients. TCR Vbeta CDR3 sequencing of 130 to 150 peripheral blood samples (approximately 44 ophthalmopathy, 70 to 85 hyperthyroidism and some 17 progressor patients) is reported in the paper. To identify distinguishing TCR V-J signatures, a discovery cohort of about 100 patients was used, comprising fewer than 45 with Graves' ophthalmopathy and 57 with stable Graves' hyperthyroidism.

Sequences MDHEN (CDR1) and SYDVKM (CDR2) are obtained from the germline V gene. The CDR3, cysteine through phenylalanine, is 16 amino acids long. Only the CDR3 portion is preserved as DNA: 48 bases, with reading frame beginning at the first base. V ends up 1 base short and J 4 bases short, with an unmatched junction base count of 7. Summary of the overall study and its limitations: In cross-validation, a model built on a 13 V-J signature told ophthalmopathy apart from stable hyperthyroidism with less than 90% sensitivity and roughly 81% specificity, and in testing the same model reached 80%/75%. In validation, progression to ophthalmopathy was predicted by the model with about 70% sensitivity and about 72% specificity, a median of roughly six months before onset. No statistical method was used to fix the sample size in advance, and group allocation was not hidden from the investigators. Most expanded thyroid clonotypes (frequency above 0.001) were also found in blood, which suggests that blood repertoires may mirror thyroid immune responses.

Ophthalmopathy patients had moderately to severely active disease, Clinical Activity Score of at least 3, NOSPECS grade of at least 4, and duration under 3 months. The study excluded patients with uncontrolled infections, other autoimmune diseases, pregnancy or lactation. Diagnoses were established on the basis of clinical symptoms, serum thyroxine and TRAb, thyroid ultrasound, and orbital computed tomography. PBMCs were separated from roughly 9.6 ml of fresh peripheral blood using Ficoll-Paque density gradient centrifugation. Total RNA was extracted using Trizol reagent, and RNA quality was assessed on an Agilent 2100 Bioanalyzer. Amplification of TCR beta CDR3 regions was carried out from RNA transcripts. The TCR CDR3 was subjected to a first round of RT-PCR using the HTBI primer set and the Qiagen OneStep RT-PCR kit. Libraries were constructed in a second round of multiplex PCR, after which size selection and purification were carried out. Libraries were sequenced paired-end with 100 bp reads on an Illumina HiSeq2000. Per the source publication's procedure: SOAPnuke was used to process the raw data, with reads discarded if the reads contained adapters or uncalled bases, had a mean Phred below 15, or lacked an exact constant-primer or identifier match. High-quality paired reads were merged with COPE v1.2.5, and unique nucleotide sequences were defined as clonotypes. MiTCR v1.1 was used to align clonotypes to the IMGT TRBV, TRBD and TRBJ reference segments. The analysis was restricted to V-J combinations with a frequency above 0.0001, which together covered 99.2% of the repertoires. The TCS score was defined as the ratio of F50 (clonal expansion) to E x V (chaos), calculated using BLOSUM62-based TCRdist between CDR3 peptides within each V-J. Welch's t-statistics and random forest reduced just over 500 V-J features to about 13, which were used in a naive Bayes classifier (R e1071). TCRdb redid the processing of the public reads, applying fastp at Q25 and MiXCR, and retained in-frame beta chains. Rows merge per CDR3 protein into single entries with the most common DNA and genes. TCRdb's processing, not the authors', yielded these V and J calls. This sample gives 500,000 or so distinct CDR3 sequences in total; roughly 16% of them show up just once. The ten largest clonotypes hold 25% to 35% of the sample.

Notes on this clonotype: The clone's antigen remains unknown. Base-call qualities are not available, and no considerably larger clone is one nucleotide away.

The V and J genes are TRBV28 and TRBJ1-2; TRBD1 aligns with 9 central bases. This sequence originates from a woman aged 25 to 45 with Graves' ophthalmopathy. The sequenced sample consisted of blood. The CDR3 corresponds to CASSLLGQGTGYGYTF. Here is the DNA: TGTGCCAGCAGTTTATTGGGACAGGGAACGGGCTATGGCTACACCTTC.